This T cell receptor beta chain originates from a study of early T cells in non-severe SARS-CoV-2 infection. Study at large: Bulk RNA isolated from unsorted whole blood underwent sequencing; chains were not paired.

From the 5' RACE reads, TCRdb called clonotypes with MiXCR, one entry per CDR3 protein. The sample lists about 64,000 distinct CDR3 sequences; about 10% were seen once. Per the germline V gene, CDR1 is SGHVS and CDR2 is FNYEAQ. The CDR3 contains 12 residues. Trimming stripped 4 bases from V and 6 bases from J, with 7 bases between. Sequencing used whole blood, obtained at baseline. This sequence joins TRBV7-6 and TRBJ2-1, with a weak D call TRBD1 (5 bases). The sequence was collected from an adult who was a healthcare worker with PCR-confirmed SARS-CoV-2 infection or an uninfected control (not recorded which). In DNA form, the CDR3 reads TGTGCCAGCAGCTCCAGGGCCAATGAGCAGTTCTTC. It specifies CASSSRANEQFF.